Listed here are 19 T cell receptor beta chains from one sample, sequenced in a study of shared T cell receptors in the human thymus. Measured with immunoSEQ multiplex PCR; TCRdb has only the in-frame clones, and not every one. The sample gives almost 550,000 clones, more than 75% of which show up once; less than 0.015% is in the top ten. Another study also made use of these data, one on human thymus T cells.

The sample comprised thymocytes. The receptors here all came from a boy in the first two years of life with a congenital heart defect.

This clone was seen more than once but under ten times. The chain uses TRBV15 and TRBJ2-1; D is possibly TRBD2 (6 bases). This CDR3 has 14 residues. V lost 2 bases to trimming and J lost 9 bases, with 14 bases between them. Germline CDR1 reads LNHNV; CDR2 reads YYDKDF (reference sequence). The CDR3 coding sequence is TGTGCCACCAGCAGATCCCGGCGGGAATCTGAGCAGTTCTTC. Amino acid sequence: CATSRSRRESEQFF.

The chain recombines TRBV7-9 with TRBJ1-3; 10 bases match TRBD1. CDR1 is SEHNR, CDR2 FQNEAQ, per germline (reference sequence). J lost 3 bases, V lost 5 bases, and 4 bases had no gene match. CDR3 length equals 15 residues. CDR3 sequence reads: CASSVGQGIGNTIYF. CDR3 nucleotide sequence: TGTGCCAGCAGCGTGGGACAGGGGATTGGAAACACCATATATTTT.

V and J are TRBV14 and TRBJ2-1; a possible D gene is TRBD2 (5 bases). V was trimmed by 2 bases and J by 3 bases, leaving 14 bases between them. The CDR3 extends over 16 amino acids. Germline V gene data show CDR1 as SGHDN and CDR2 as FVKESK. DNA for the CDR3: TGTGCCAGCAGCCAATTTCGGCGGGTAGACTACAATGAGCAGTTCTTC. This gives the protein CASSQFRRVDYNEQFF. Looking up the rest from reference TRBV14 and TRBJ2-1 gives the full variable domain: EAGVTQFPSHSVIEKGQTVTLRCDPISGHDNLYWYRRVMGKEIKFLLHFVKESKQDESGMPNNRFLAERTGGTYSTLKVQPAELEDSGVYFCASSQFRRVDYNEQFFGPGTRLTVL.

This clone was detected a few times. The DNA for the CDR3 is TGCGCCAGCAGTCAAACCCTAGCGGGCCCGATTTCAGTCCACGAGCAGTACTTC. Translation gives CASSQTLAGPISVHEQYF. V is TRBV10-2 and J is TRBJ2-7; 8 positions match TRBD2. Germline V gene sequence: CDR1 WSHSY, CDR2 SAAADI. This CDR3 contains 18 residues. The ends lost 5 bases at V and 5 bases at J; junction bases unmatched: 20.

Only a few counts were recorded for this clone. The chain couples TRBV7-8 to TRBJ2-7; 9 bases map to TRBD2. J lost 2 bases, V lost 5 bases, and 16 bases had no gene match. CDR3 size: 18 residues. Germline V gene sequence: CDR1 SGHVS, CDR2 FQNEAQ. Here the CDR3 DNA reads TGTGCCAGCAGCCCTTCGACTAGCGGATCCCGGAGGCCCTACGAGCAGTACTTC. Protein product: CASSPSTSGSRRPYEQYF. Complete variable domain (other parts from reference TRBV7-8 and TRBJ2-7): GAGVSQSPRYKVAKRGQDVALRCDPISGHVSLFWYQQALGQGPEFLTYFQNEAQLDKSGLPSDRFFAERPEGSVSTLKIQRTQQEDSAVYLCASSPSTSGSRRPYEQYFGPGTRLTVT.

The J gene is TRBJ1-1, the V gene TRBV4-3, with D possibly being TRBD1 (5 bases). Per the germline V gene, CDR1 is LGHNA and CDR2 is YSLEER. The CDR3 has 16 amino acids. Trimming cost V 0 bases and J 3 bases, with 14 bases left between them. The CDR3 reads CASSQEDYGGDTEAFF. CDR3 DNA sequence: TGCGCCAGCAGCCAAGAAGATTACGGGGGGGACACTGAAGCTTTCTTT.

The chain is built from TRBV2 and TRBJ1-4; the match to TRBD1 covers 8 bases. The CDR3 sequence is 14 residues long. Per the germline V gene, CDR1 is SNHLY and CDR2 is FYNNEI. Losses at the gene ends were 6 bases for V and 4 bases for J; bases not matched to a gene: 4. The DNA for the CDR3 is TGTGCCAGCAGAAGACAGGGGATTAATGAAAAACTGTTTTTT. Translating gives CASRRQGINEKLFF.

This chain links TRBV4-1 with TRBJ2-7; 9 nucleotides line up with TRBD2. Germline lookup yields CDR1 MGHRA and CDR2 YSYEKL. The trim removed 0 bases at V and 6 bases at J, leaving 15 bases unmatched. The CDR3 covers 18 residues. The CDR3 sequence is CASSQDHGVAGVFTEQYF. CDR3 in DNA: TGCGCCAGCAGCCAAGATCATGGTGTAGCGGGAGTTTTTACCGAGCAGTACTTC.

The V and J genes are TRBV6-6 and TRBJ1-5; D not certain. The V end was cut by 8 bases, the J end by 5 bases, with 7 bases between. The CDR3 has 11 residues. Germline V gene lookup returns CDR1 MNHNY and CDR2 SVGAGI (reference sequence). CDR3 DNA: TGTGCCAGCCGGAGGGATCAGCCCCAGCATTTT. Its translation is CASRRDQPQHF.

The rearrangement uses TRBV4-2 and TRBJ1-1; 7 bases line up with TRBD1. Trimming took 0 bases from V and 0 from J; bases not matched to a gene: 10. The CDR3 has 18 residues. Germline CDR1 and CDR2: LGHNA and YNFKEQ. DNA for the CDR3: TGTGCCAGCAGCCAAGATCGGGGCAGGGGGGAAATGAACACTGAAGCTTTCTTT. It is translated as CASSQDRGRGEMNTEAFF.

This chain connects TRBV27 to TRBJ1-1; tentative D call: TRBD1 (5 bases). Trimming left V 10 bases short and J 5 bases short, with 11 bases between. Germline-derived CDR1 and CDR2 are MNHEY and SMNVEV (reference sequence). The CDR3 totals 11 residues. The CDR3 DNA sequence: TGTGCCACGCGGGGACGAACTGAAGCTTTCTTT. Translated, it gives CATRGRTEAFF.

This clone was recorded a few times. The chain links TRBV6-5 to TRBJ2-5, with TRBD2 identical over 9 bases. The DNA end is more similar to TRBJ2-7, so the J call may be wrong. Germline V gives CDR1 MNHEY, CDR2 SVGAGI. This CDR3 has 14 residues. Here the CDR3 DNA reads TGTGCCAGCAGTTGTTGGCGGGAGGGTCGCGAGCAGTACTTC. Its translation: CASSCWREGREQYF.

The rearrangement links TRBV23-1 to TRBJ2-7; perhaps TRBD2 as D (6 bases). TRBV23-1 is flagged as an ORF with uncertain function. The CDR3 covers 13 residues. V was trimmed by 8 bases and J by 3 bases, leaving 14 bases between them. DNA of the CDR3: TGCGCCAGCCCCCCCGGGGGAAACTACGAGCAGTACTTC. This codes for CASPPGGNYEQYF.

The chain combines TRBV4-3 with TRBJ1-2; D not certain. Trimming removed 3 bases at V and 3 bases at J, with 17 bases between. Germline CDR1 is LGHNA and CDR2 is YSLEER. This CDR3 spans 16 amino acids. Here the CDR3 DNA reads TGCGCCAGCAGCCATTCTAGATGGCCCCGAGACTATGGCTACACCTTC. Translation gives CASSHSRWPRDYGYTF.

This clone was found a few times. The gene calls are TRBV15 and TRBJ1-3; 8 bases line up with TRBD1. V dropped 2 bases and J dropped 0; count of bases not matched to a gene: 3. This CDR3 is built from 16 residues. The germline gives CDR1 LNHNV, CDR2 YYDKDF (reference sequence). CDR3 coding DNA: TGTGCCACCAGCAGACAGGGACAGGCCTCTGGAAACACCATATATTTT. Translation: CATSRQGQASGNTIYF.

This rearrangement joins TRBV30 to TRBJ2-3, with D possibly being TRBD2 (6 bases). In germline, CDR1 is GTSNPN, CDR2 SVGIG (reference sequence). Between the trimmed V and J ends, which lost 6 bases and 4 bases, there was a span of 17 bases. This CDR3 contains 14 residues. The CDR3 nucleotides are TGTGCCTGTCCCTACCCCCCGGGAGCAGATACGCAGTATTTT. This sequence encodes CACPYPPGADTQYF.

V and J are TRBV7-9 and TRBJ2-3; tentatively, D is TRBD1 (5 bases). Trimming took off 5 bases at V and 4 bases at J, with 22 bases between the two ends. The CDR3 sequence is 17 residues long. CDR1 SEHNR and CDR2 FQNEAQ come from the germline V gene (reference sequence). DNA for the CDR3: TGTGCCAGCAGCCCCCTCGGGCCCGACTCAGGGTCAGATACGCAGTATTTT. Residues: CASSPLGPDSGSDTQYF.

This sequence joins TRBV5-1 and TRBJ2-1, with D possibly matching TRBD2 (6 bases). The length of the CDR3 is 15 residues. Trimming stripped 2 bases from V and 0 bases from J, with 9 bases between. Germline CDR1 reads SGHRS; CDR2 reads YFSETQ. CDR3 sequence reads: CASSFGRDSYNEQFF. In DNA, the CDR3 is TGCGCCAGCAGCTTCGGGCGGGACTCCTACAATGAGCAGTTCTTC.

The CDR3, as DNA: TGTGCCAGCTCGGCGGACAGACACACTGAAGCTTTCTTT. Translated: CASSADRHTEAFF. The chain combines TRBV14 with TRBJ1-1; a possible D gene is TRBD1 (6 bases). The CDR3 covers 13 residues. V lost 8 bases to trimming and J lost 3 bases, with 13 bases between them. CDR1 and CDR2 from the germline V gene are SGHDN and FVKESK.